The 14 T cell receptor beta chains given below trace back to one sample, sequenced in a study of CXCR3-negative and CXCR3-positive naive CD8 T cells. Each TRB cDNA library was prepared by 5' RACE (with UMI labels). TCRdb re-called the 5' RACE reads and gives one entry per CDR3 protein, without DNA. Recorded here are approximately 41,000 distinct CDR3 sequences; the top ten clones represent approximately 15%. What was sequenced was memory CD8+ T cells from blood. These receptors came from a human donor in good health. Some clones in this sample may be carry-over from other donors' samples.

V is TRBV6-6 and J is TRBJ1-5. This CDR3 contains 13 residues. From germline, CDR1 is MNHNY and CDR2 SVGAGI (reference sequence). CDR3 amino acids: CAISFSSNQPQHF.

The CDR3 here is CSASSGFSYEQYF. J is TRBJ2-7 and V is TRBV20-1; TCRdb lists TRBD1, though no DNA is available to test this call. Germline V gene lookup returns CDR1 DFQATT and CDR2 SNEGSKA (reference sequence). This CDR3 contains 13 residues.

This rearrangement joins TRBV4-1 to TRBJ2-4. The germline CDR1 and CDR2 sequences are MGHRA and YSYEKL. This CDR3 contains 11 residues. The CDR3 loop is CASRRGDIQYF.

The rearrangement uses TRBV28 and TRBJ2-3; TCRdb selects TRBD1, and the lack of DNA leaves this call unchecked. This CDR3 contains 14 residues. In germline, CDR1 is MDHEN, CDR2 SYDVKM. The CDR3: CASSLAGGTDTQYF.

The rearrangement joins TRBV6-4 to TRBJ2-3; TCRdb outputs TRBD2, but without DNA this stays unchecked. Germline V CDR1 and CDR2: MRHNA, SNTAGT. There are 14 residues in the CDR3. This CDR3 reads CASSASGWADTQYF.

The J gene is TRBJ2-7, the V gene TRBV29-1. CDR1 and CDR2 from the germline V gene are SQVTM and ANQGSEA. The CDR3 length is 13 residues. This CDR3 is CSVAQTMSYEQYF.

The rearrangement uses TRBV28 and TRBJ2-5. CDR3 length: 14 residues. CDR1 and CDR2 from the germline V gene are MDHEN and SYDVKM. CDR3 sequence: CASSDAATQETQYF.

This chain links TRBV12-3 or TRBV12-4 with TRBJ2-3. The CDR3 extends over 16 amino acids. The CDR3 region is CASSFGVGGVTDTQYF.

The chain joins TRBV2 to TRBJ2-2; TCRdb's D call, TRBD2, is unchecked because there is no DNA. The CDR3 runs to 17 residues. CDR1 is SNHLY and CDR2 is FYNNEI in the germline V gene. The CDR3 loop reads CASSGTTSGSMVGELLF.

J is TRBJ1-1 and V is TRBV9; checking the TCRdb D call of TRBD1 is not possible without DNA. CDR3 length equals 14 residues. Germline CDR1 and CDR2: SGDLS and YYNGEE. The CDR3 loop reads CASSVGTGNTEAFF.

The chain couples TRBV12-3 or TRBV12-4 to TRBJ2-5. There are 15 residues in the CDR3. The CDR3 reads CASRLTVGISETQYF.

The chain couples TRBV6-6 to TRBJ2-7; lacking DNA, the TRBD2 call made by TCRdb goes unchecked. Germline assignment: CDR1 MNHNY and CDR2 SVGAGI (reference sequence). The CDR3 spans 16 residues. CDR3 amino acids: CASSYAPSGVNYEQYF.

V and J are TRBV2 and TRBJ2-1; absent DNA, TCRdb's TRBD2 call cannot be checked. CDR3 size: 17 residues. Germline V CDR1 and CDR2: SNHLY, FYNNEI. The CDR3 is CASRGTSGGMSYNEQFF.

The gene calls are TRBV6-5 and TRBJ2-2; TCRdb indicates TRBD1, and absent DNA this call remains unverified. The CDR3 length is 16 residues. In germline, CDR1 is MNHEY, CDR2 SVGAGI. CDR3 sequence: CASSLSSDRHTGELFF.